The subject of this entry is one T cell receptor beta chain. Its antigen is not known. This entry is derived from a study of regulatory T cells in long-lasting Graves disease. In building TCR beta libraries, iRepertoire HTBI primers were used together with Arm-PCR of CDR3 regions. TCRdb re-called the multiplex PCR reads with MiXCR, one entry per CDR3 protein. The table shows 400,000 to 500,000 distinct CDR3 sequences, with about 20% occurring only once. Study-level findings and limits: Fewer public clonotypes were shared by new patients (around 1,000) than by persistent patients (2,741). Persistent cases of Graves' showed reduced TCR diversity relative to newly diagnosed patients. There was favoring of TRBV28, TRBJ1-2 and TRBJ2-5 in persistent disease.

This CDR3 region has 15 residues. Germline V gene lookup returns CDR1 SGHDT and CDR2 YYEEEE. V lost 0 bases and J lost 8; bases outside the gene matches: 10. Time point in this sample: persistent/refractory GD, antithyroid drugs over 5 years with positive TRAb. Extracted PBMC RNA gave rise to the TCR library. One endocrinology department in Xi'an, China, was where patients came from. This sample comprised peripheral blood mononuclear cells (PBMCs), obtained when the disease was refractory, from a patient treated with antithyroid drugs. This receptor was taken from a female donor with Graves disease. The chain has TRBV5-6 and TRBJ1-2, with 7 bases aligning to TRBD1. The CDR3 coding sequence is TGTGCCAGCAGCTTGGAAAGGGGGCTCGGTGACGGCTACACCTTC. It encodes CASSLERGLGDGYTF.